The rows below give T cell receptor beta chains drawn from one sample of a study of T cell repertoires in cytomegalovirus infection. TCRdb reanalysed the reads using MiXCR and keeps one entry per CDR3 protein. The data contain 150,000 to 200,000 distinct CDR3 sequences, more than 15% of them singletons. Sequencing was performed on CD8+ T cells from PBMCs. Receptors were obtained from a human donor in good health (CMV status not recorded). Some clones in this sample may be carry-over from other donors' samples. CDR3s include the opening cysteine and the closing phenylalanine or tryptophan. Fields, in order: V gene, clone size, CDR3 length, J gene, D gene, CDR3 protein, CDR3 DNA. D genes are given only for firm matches. A clone size is listed for some rows: how often the clone was seen (once, few, many), or a class if it is expanded.

TRBV7-2	many	18	TRBJ2-1	TRBD2	CASSLAPRRLAYDNEQFF	TGTGCCAGCAGCTTAGCCCCCCGGAGACTAGCTTACGACAATGAGCAGTTCTTC
TRBV5-1	.	15	TRBJ2-5	.	CASSSGQFLLETQYF	TGCGCCAGCAGCTCCGGACAGTTTCTACTGGAGACCCAGTACTTC
TRBV6-2/TRBV6-3	few	12	TRBJ2-7	TRBD2	CASSPSGMQQYF	TGTGCCAGCAGTCCGAGCGGGATGCAGCAGTACTTC
TRBV7-9	few	14	TRBJ1-1	.	CASDGVVFGTEAFF	TGTGCCAGTGATGGGGTTGTCTTTGGGACTGAAGCTTTCTTT
TRBV7-8	.	16	TRBJ2-1	.	CASSSRDGGSYNEQFF	TGTGCCAGCAGCTCCCGGGACGGTGGCTCCTACAATGAGCAGTTCTTC
TRBV7-2	many	16	TRBJ2-1	.	CASSLESLQTYNEQFF	TGTGCCAGCAGCTTAGAATCGCTGCAGACCTACAATGAGCAGTTCTTC
TRBV6-2/TRBV6-3	few	14	TRBJ1-5	.	CATDADISNQPQHF	TGTGCCACTGATGCGGACATTTCAAATCAGCCCCAGCATTTT
TRBV28	few	13	TRBJ1-2	.	CASSSLYGYAYTF	TGTGCCAGCAGTTCCCTATATGGGTATGCCTACACCTTC
TRBV6-2/TRBV6-3	.	14	TRBJ2-3	.	CASRPLPDADTQYF	TGTGCCAGCAGGCCCCTCCCGGACGCAGATACGCAGTATTTT
TRBV28	few	14	TRBJ2-5	TRBD1	CASSVGQLLETQYF	TGTGCCAGCAGCGTGGGACAGTTGCTTGAGACCCAGTACTTC
TRBV9	few	15	TRBJ2-7	TRBD2	CASSVESGRAYEQYF	TGTGCCAGCAGCGTAGAAAGCGGGAGAGCCTACGAGCAGTACTTC
TRBV29-1	.	12	TRBJ1-1	.	CSVRRVHTEAFF	TGCAGCGTCCGCCGGGTACACACTGAAGCTTTCTTT
TRBV7-2	.	15	TRBJ1-2	.	CASSSTGKTNYGYTF	TGTGCCAGCAGCTCCACAGGGAAGACTAACTATGGCTACACCTTC
TRBV12-3/TRBV12-4	.	11	TRBJ1-5	.	CASTSDQPQHF	TGTGCCAGCACAAGCGATCAGCCCCAGCATTTT
TRBV7-2	.	14	TRBJ1-1	TRBD1	CASSLTDRGGEAFF	TGTGCCAGCAGCTTAACCGACAGGGGCGGGGAAGCTTTCTTT
TRBV28	many	18	TRBJ2-7	.	CASSLFSGSSGDSYEQYF	TGTGCCAGCAGTTTATTTTCCGGTAGTAGTGGGGACTCCTACGAGCAGTACTTC
TRBV28	.	19	TRBJ2-7	TRBD2	CASSFPASGRLRDSYEQYF	TGTGCCAGCAGTTTCCCCGCCAGCGGGAGGCTCCGAGATAGCTACGAGCAGTACTTC
TRBV10-3	.	14	TRBJ1-3	.	CAISESAWGDTIYF	TGTGCCATCAGTGAGTCAGCCTGGGGTGACACCATATATTTT